This T cell receptor beta chain was identified in a study of blood T cell repertoires in COVID-19. Study details: In each case, the material was cDNA or gDNA derived from T cells, B-cell-depleted T cells, or PBMCs.

Authors' methods: Amplification of reference gene primers provided the estimated nucleated cell counts. Using immunoSEQ multiplex PCR, the repertoire was profiled, and TCRdb retains in-frame clones only, with some absent. V, J and clone size reflect that table, while D and trimming were determined from the DNA. The repertoire holds 150,000 to 190,000 clones, around 80% seen once, with under 9.5% in the top ten. Enrolled through a virtual design, the participants were between about 18 and 89 years of age and came from some 26 US areas. Categorization into cohorts depended on clinical history that participants reported. This CDR3 is 15 amino acids long. In germline, CDR1 is SGHRS, CDR2 YFSETQ. The V and J ends lost 3 bases and 3 bases, in that order; junction bases with no gene match: 5.

The clonotype was recovered from a man aged 45-65 years who had recovered from COVID-19. The V call is TRBV5-1, the J call TRBJ1-5, with 8 bases that match TRBD1. The sequenced sample was PBMCs or T cells enriched from blood (not recorded which). Here the CDR3 DNA reads TGCGCCAGCAGCTCGGGGACAGGCTTCAATCAGCCCCAGCATTTT. This sequence encodes CASSSGTGFNQPQHF.